This TCR beta chain comes out of a study of blood T cell repertoires in COVID-19. Study at large: COVID-19 samples collected from the United States, Italy and Spain covered acute and convalescent phases. The cDNA or gDNA used as material had been derived from T cells, B-cell-depleted T cells, or PBMCs.

V was clipped by 3 bases and J by 3 bases; unmatched bases: 6. The CDR3 runs to 15 residues. Germline V gene sequence: CDR1 SGHNT, CDR2 YYREEE (reference sequence). Under the authors' procedure: Amplification of reference gene primers provided the estimated nucleated cell counts. This table comes from immunoSEQ multiplex PCR, and its TCRdb copy is limited to in-frame clones, with some not included. V and J calls and clone size follow that table, whereas D and trimming were derived from the DNA. Of around 290,000 clones listed, roughly 90% are singletons. Those enrolled in Seattle joined during active infection and were followed longitudinally afterward.

This chain uses TRBV5-4 with TRBJ1-2; 9 bases are a match to TRBD1. Specimen: peripheral blood. The TCR was taken from a woman aged 25 to 39 with COVID-19, enrolled during active disease. The CDR3 reads CASSYQTGGDYGYTF. CDR3 DNA sequence: TGTGCCAGCAGCTACCAGACAGGGGGAGACTATGGCTACACCTTC.